The entry that follows covers one TCR beta chain sequence. Its cognate antigen is unknown. TCRdb keeps only in-frame clones here, not all; method: immunoSEQ multiplex PCR. The sample carries about 110,000 clones, 85% to 95% recorded once. The CDR3 length is 14 residues. Germline assignment: CDR1 SGHRS and CDR2 YFSETQ. V dropped 3 bases and J dropped 6 bases, with 13 bases sitting between them. The data belong to a study of graft-versus-host responses after intestinal transplantation. Across the study: Recipients had multivisceral, liver-intestinal, or isolated intestinal transplants. Tacrolimus and steroids were given for about 3 years to all recipients after anti-thymocyte globulin induction. Overall study findings and caveats: High graft-versus-host to host-versus-graft clonal ratios were seen in allografts of patients with graft-donor T cell macrochimerism. The marrow of recipients harbored GvH clones, and ileum or blood showed some of them first.

This TCR came from a human donor who received an intestinal transplant. Specimen: unstimulated CD8+ T cells sorted from spleen or lymph node cells, collected before intestinal transplant. This rearrangement joins TRBV5-1 to TRBJ2-1; possibly TRBD2 for D (5 bases). This chain's CDR3 is CASSSVTSGNEQFF. Here the CDR3 DNA reads TGCGCCAGCAGCTCCGTTACTAGTGGCAATGAGCAGTTCTTC.